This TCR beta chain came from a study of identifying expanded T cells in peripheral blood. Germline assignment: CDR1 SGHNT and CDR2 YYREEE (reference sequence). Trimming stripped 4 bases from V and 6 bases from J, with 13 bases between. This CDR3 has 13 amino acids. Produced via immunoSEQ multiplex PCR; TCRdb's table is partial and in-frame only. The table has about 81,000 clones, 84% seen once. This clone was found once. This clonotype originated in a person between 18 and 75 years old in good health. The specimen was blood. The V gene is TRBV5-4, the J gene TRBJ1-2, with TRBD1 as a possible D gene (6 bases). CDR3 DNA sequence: TGTGCCAGCAGCCGGTGGGGGGGCGATGGCTACACCTTC. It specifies CASSRWGGDGYTF.